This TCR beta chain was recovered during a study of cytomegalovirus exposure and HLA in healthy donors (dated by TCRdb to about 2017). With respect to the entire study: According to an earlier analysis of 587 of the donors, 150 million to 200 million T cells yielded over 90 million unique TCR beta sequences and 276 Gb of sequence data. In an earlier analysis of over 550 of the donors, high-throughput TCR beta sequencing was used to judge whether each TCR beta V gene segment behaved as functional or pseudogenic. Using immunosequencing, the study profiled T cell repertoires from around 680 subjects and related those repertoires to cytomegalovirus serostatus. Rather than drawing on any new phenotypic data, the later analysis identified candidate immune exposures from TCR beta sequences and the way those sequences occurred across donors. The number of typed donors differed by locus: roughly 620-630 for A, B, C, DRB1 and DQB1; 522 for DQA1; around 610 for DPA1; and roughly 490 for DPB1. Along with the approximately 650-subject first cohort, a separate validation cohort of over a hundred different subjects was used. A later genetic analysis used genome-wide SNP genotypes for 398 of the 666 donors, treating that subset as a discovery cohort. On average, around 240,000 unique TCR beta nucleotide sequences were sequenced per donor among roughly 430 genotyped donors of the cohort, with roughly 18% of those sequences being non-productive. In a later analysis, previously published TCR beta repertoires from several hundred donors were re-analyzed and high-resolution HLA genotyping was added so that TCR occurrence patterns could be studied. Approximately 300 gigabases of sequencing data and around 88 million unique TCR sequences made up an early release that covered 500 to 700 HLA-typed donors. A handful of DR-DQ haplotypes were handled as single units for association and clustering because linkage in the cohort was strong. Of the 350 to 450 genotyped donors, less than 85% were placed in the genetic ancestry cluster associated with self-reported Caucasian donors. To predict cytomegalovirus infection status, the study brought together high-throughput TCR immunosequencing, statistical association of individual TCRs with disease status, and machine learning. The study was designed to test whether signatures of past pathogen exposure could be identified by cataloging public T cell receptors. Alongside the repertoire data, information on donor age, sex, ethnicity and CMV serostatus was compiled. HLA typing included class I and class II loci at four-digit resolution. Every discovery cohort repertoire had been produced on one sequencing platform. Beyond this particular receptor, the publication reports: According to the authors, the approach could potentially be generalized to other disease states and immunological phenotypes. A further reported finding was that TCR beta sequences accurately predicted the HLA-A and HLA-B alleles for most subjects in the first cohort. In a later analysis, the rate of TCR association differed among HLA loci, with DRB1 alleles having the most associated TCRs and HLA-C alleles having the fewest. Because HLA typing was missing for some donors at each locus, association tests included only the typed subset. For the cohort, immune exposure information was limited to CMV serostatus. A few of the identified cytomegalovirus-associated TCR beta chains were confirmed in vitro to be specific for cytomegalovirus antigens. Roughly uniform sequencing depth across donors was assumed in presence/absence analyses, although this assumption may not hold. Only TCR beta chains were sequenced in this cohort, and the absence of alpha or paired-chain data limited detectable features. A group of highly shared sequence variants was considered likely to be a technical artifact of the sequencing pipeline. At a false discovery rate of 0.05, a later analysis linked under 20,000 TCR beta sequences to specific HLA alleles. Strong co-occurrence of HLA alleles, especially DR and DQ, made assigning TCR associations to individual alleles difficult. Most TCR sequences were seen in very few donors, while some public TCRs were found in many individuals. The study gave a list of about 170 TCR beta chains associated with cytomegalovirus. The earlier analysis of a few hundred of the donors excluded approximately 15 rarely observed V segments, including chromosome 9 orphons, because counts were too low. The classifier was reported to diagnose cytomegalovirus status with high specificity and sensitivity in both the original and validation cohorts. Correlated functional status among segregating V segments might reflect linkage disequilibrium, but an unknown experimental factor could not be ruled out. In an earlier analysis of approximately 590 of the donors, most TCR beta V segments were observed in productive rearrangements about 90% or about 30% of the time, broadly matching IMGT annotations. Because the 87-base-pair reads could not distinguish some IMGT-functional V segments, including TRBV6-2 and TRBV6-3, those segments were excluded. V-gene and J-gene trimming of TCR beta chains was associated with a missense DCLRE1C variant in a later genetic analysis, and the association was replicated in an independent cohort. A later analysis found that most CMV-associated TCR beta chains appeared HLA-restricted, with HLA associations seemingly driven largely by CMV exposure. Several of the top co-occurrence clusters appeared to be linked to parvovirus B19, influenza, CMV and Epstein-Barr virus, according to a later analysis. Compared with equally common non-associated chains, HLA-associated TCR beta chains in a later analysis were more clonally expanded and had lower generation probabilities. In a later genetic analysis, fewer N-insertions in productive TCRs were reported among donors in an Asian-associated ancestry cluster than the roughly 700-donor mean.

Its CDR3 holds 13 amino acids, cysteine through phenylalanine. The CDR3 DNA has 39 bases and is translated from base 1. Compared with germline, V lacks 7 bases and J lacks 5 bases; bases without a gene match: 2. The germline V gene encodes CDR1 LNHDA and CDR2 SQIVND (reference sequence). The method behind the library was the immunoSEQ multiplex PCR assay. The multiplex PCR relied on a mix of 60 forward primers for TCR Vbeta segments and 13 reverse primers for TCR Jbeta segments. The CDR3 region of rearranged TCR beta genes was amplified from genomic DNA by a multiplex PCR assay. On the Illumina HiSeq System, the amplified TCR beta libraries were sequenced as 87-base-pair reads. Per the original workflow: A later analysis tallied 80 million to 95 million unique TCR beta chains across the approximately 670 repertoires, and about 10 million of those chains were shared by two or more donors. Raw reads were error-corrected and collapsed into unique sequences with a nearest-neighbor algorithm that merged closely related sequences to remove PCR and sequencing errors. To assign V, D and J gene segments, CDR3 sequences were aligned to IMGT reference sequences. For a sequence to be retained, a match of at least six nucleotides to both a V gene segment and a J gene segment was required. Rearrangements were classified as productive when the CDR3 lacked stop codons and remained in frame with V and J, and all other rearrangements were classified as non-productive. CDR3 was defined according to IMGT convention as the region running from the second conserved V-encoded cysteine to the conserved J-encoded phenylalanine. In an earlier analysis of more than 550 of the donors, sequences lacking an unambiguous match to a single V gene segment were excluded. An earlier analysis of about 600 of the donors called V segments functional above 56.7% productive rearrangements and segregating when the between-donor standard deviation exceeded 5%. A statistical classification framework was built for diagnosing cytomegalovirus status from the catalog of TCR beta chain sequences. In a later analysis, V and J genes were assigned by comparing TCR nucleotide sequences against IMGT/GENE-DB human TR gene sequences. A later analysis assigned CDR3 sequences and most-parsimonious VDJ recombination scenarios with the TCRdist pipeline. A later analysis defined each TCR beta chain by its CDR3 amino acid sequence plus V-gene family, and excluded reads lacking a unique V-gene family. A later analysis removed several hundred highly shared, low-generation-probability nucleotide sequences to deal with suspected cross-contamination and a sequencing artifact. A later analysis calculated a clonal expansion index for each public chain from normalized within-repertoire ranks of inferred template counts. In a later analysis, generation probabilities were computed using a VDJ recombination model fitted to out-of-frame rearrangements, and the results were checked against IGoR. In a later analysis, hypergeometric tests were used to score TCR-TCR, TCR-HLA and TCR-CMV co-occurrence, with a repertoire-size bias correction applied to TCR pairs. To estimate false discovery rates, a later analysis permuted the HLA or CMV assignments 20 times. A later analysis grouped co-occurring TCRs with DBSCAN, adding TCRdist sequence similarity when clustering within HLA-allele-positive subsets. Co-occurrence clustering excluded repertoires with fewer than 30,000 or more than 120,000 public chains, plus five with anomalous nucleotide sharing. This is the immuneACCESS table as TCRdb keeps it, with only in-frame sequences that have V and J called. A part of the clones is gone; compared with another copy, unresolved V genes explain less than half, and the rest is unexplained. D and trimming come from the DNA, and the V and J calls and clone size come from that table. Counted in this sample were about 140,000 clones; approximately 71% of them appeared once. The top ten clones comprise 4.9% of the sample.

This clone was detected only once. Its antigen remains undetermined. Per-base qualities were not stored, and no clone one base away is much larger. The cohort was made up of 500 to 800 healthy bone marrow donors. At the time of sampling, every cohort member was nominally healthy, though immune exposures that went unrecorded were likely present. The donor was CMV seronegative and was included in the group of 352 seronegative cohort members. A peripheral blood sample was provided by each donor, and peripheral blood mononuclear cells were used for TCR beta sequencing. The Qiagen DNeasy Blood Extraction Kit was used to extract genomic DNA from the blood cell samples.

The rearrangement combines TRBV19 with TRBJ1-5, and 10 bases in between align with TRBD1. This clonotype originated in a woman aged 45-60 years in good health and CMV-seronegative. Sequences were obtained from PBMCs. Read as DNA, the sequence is TGTGCCAGTAAGGGGACAGGGGATCAGCCCCAGCATTTT. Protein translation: CASKGTGDQPQHF.